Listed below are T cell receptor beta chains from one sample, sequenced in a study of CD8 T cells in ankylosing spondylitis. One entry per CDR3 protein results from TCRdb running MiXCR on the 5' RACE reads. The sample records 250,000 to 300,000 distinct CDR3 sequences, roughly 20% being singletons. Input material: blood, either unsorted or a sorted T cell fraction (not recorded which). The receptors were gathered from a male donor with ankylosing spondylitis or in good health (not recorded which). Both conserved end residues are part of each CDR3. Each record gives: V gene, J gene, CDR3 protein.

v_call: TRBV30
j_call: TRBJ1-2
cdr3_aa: CAWGDRAEVYGYTF

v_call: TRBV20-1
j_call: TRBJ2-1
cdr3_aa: CSARGETHSYNEQFF

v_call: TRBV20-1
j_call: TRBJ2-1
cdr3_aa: CSASLPGTGKFF

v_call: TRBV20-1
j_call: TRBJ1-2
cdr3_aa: CSASQRGLDYGYTF

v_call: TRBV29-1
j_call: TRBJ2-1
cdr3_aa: CSVDRTSSYEQFF

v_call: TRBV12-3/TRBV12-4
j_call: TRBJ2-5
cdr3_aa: CASTRDRETQYF

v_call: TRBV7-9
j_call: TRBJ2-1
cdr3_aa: CASTLGEKTQFF

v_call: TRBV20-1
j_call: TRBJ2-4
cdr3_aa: CSAPLVGPGDIQYF

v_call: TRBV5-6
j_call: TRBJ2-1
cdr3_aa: CASSYGTSGVYEQFF

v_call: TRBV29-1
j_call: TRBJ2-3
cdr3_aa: CSVTVLVTGAFNTDTQYF

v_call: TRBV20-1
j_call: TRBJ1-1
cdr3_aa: CSVRRNEAFF

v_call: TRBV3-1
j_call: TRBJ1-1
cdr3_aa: CASSRKQGGTEAFF

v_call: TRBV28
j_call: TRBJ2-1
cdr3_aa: CASSNSPFDEQFF

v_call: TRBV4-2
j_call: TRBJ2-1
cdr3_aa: CASSQVSGNNEQFF

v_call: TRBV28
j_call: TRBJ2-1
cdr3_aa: CASRGLAGAGYNEQFF

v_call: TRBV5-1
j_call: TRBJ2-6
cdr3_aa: CASSLVSSGRVASGANVLTF

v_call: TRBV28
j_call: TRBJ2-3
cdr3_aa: CASSPRGDTDTQYF

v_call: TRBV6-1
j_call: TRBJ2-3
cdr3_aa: CASTVTGGLGTDTQYF

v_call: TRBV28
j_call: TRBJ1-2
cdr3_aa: CASSLGRSNYGYTF

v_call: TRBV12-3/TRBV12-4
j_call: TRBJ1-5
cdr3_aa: CASSFATGDQPQHF

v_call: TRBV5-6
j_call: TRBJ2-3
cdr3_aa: CASSRTSGGGYTDTQYF

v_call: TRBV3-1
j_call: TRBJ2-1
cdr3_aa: CASSHRRPDPYNEQFF

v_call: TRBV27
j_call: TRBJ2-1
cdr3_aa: CASSLTSAYNEQFF

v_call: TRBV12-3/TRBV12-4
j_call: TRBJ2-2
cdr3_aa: CASSPSVARGTGELFF

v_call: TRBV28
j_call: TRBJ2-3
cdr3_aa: CASRAVAGSTDTQYF

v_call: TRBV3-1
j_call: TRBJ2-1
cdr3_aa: CASRPQRGSYNEQFF

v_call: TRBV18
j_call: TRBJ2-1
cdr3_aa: CASSPSGERAEQFF

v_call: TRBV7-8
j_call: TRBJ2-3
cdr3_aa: CASSLNNFPDTQYF

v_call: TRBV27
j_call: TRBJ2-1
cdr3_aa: CASSLLTGINEQFF

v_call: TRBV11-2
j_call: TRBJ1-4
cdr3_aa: CASSLGLGGGGEKLFF

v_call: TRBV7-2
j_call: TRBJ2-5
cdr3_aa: CASSRDLRETQYF

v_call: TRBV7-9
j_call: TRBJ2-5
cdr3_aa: CASSPTSLGAGQETQYF

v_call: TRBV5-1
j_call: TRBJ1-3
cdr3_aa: CASSLGGPGNTIYF

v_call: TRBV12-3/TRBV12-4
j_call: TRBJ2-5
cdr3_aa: CASSSDGTRVQETQYF

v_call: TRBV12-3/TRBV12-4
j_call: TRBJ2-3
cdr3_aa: CASSLGRVSTDTQYF

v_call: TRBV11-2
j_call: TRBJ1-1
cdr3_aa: CASSSTGARGDTEAFF

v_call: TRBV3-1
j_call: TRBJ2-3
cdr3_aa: CASSQTGTSGGLYSDTQYF

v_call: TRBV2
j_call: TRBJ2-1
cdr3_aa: CAIGVGYNEQFF

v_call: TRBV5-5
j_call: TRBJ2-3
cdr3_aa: CASSLAVAGADTQYF

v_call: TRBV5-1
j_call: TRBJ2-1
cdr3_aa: CASSLGTGSYNEQFF

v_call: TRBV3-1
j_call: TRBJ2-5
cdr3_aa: CASSYTTSSRHGTQYF

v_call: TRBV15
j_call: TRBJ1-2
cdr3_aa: CATSRDPGTSGYTF

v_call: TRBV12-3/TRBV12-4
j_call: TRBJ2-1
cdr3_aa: CASRGLAGEHEQFF

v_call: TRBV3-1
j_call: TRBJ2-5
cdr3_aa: CASSQGTSLQETQYF

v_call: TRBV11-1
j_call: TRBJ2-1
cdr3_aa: CASSLVGGQGWYNEQFF

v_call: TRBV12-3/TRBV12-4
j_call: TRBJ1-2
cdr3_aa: CASSRGGIRNYGYTF

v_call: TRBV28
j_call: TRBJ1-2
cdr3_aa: CASSFQGLAYGYTF

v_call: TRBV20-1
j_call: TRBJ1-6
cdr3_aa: CSASRQHSSYNSPLHF

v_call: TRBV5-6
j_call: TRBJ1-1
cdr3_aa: CASSLQNTEAFF

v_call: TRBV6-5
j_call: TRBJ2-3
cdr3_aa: CASSFDPSTDTQYF

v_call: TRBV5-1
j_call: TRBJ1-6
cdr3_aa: CASSLRQEDTLHF

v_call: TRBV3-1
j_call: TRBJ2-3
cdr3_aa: CASSQAVSGGRRDTQYF

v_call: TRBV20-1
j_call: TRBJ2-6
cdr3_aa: CSAAGTGLSLGANVLTF

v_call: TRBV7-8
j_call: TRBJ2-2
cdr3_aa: CASSFSSRGNTGELFF

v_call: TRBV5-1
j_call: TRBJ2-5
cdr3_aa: CASSLTGTYQETQYF

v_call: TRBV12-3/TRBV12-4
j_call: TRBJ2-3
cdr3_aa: CASSFDPNRGTQYF

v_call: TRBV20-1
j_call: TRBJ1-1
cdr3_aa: CSAGDRNTEAFF

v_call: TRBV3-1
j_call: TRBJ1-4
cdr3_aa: CASSLQAGQGEKLFF

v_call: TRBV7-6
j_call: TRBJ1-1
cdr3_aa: CASSLGGENTEAFF

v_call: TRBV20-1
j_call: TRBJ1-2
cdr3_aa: CSARNRDINYGYTF